This T cell receptor beta chain was recovered during a study of shared clonotypes between healthy human individuals. Across the study: The plates for each donor numbered three CD4 naive, three CD4 memory, two CD8 naive and one CD8 memory. General study results and limits: Sorted-subset sequencing was shown by rarefaction to be incomplete despite large depth. What naive subsets generally showed was a larger estimated richness than memory subsets showed.

Turning to this clone: Its antigen is currently unknown.

Assay execution took place at the deep level. The data were produced by immunoSEQ multiplex PCR, yet TCRdb's version contains in-frame clones alone and is incomplete. Among about 1,500,000 clones, about 96% were seen once, and the ten largest hold over 1%. Specimen: naive CD4+ T cells sorted from blood. This sample's subset: CD45RA+ positively selected. The clonotype comes from a young man in good health.

The CDR3: CANRAGGPVGELFF. In DNA, the CDR3 is TGTGCCAACAGAGCGGGAGGGCCCGTCGGGGAGCTGTTTTTT. This chain joins TRBV7-9 and TRBJ2-2; 10 nucleotides line up with TRBD2. V lost 10 bases and J lost 7; bases outside the gene matches: 9. The CDR3 has 14 residues. The germline V gene encodes CDR1 SEHNR and CDR2 FQNEAQ (reference sequence).